The source of this TCR beta chain is a study of beta chain features in type 1 diabetes. A remark on this clone: As yet, its antigen is unknown.

V shed 0 bases and J shed 1 base, with 10 bases lying between them. CDR1 is GTSNPN, CDR2 SVGIG, per germline (reference sequence). This CDR3 is 15 amino acids long. Expressed TCRB transcripts were sequenced after all isolated RNA was converted to cDNA. This table comes from immunoSEQ multiplex PCR, and its TCRdb copy is limited to in-frame clones, with some not included. This table has around 250,000 clones, roughly 13% appearing once. Study-level results: In every one of the four CD4+ subsets, TCRB CDR3s were moderately but significantly shorter in Type 1 diabetes patients. Researchers caution that PCR might favor shorter templates, equally among patients and controls.

The chain links TRBV30 to TRBJ2-1; TRBD1 is a possible D gene (6 bases). This TCR derives from a man aged 25 to 40 with type 1 diabetes. The sample consisted of naive CD4+ T cells from blood. The CDR3 reads CAWSVRQVSYNEQFF. Here the CDR3 DNA reads TGTGCCTGGAGTGTACGACAGGTTTCCTACAATGAGCAGTTCTTC.